This section outlines one TCR beta chain sequence together with its context. Its antigen is undetermined. This record comes from a study of tissue T cells after allogeneic stem cell transplantation. Study-level information: Patients with graft-versus-host disease had grafts: several unmodified, three CD34-selected and T-cell-depleted.

This research-autopsy study prospectively enrolled adult allogeneic hematopoietic cell transplant recipients with steroid-refractory graft-versus-host disease. Points from the study as a whole: Motif-based clustering found tissue-specific repertoire signatures shared across patients, though few clones were shared.

TCRdb's copy holds only in-frame clones and misses some; the assay was immunoSEQ multiplex PCR. Of about 220 clones in the sample, more than 65% were seen once. The CDR3 consists of 14 residues. V was cut by 4 bases and J by 3 bases, with 14 bases left in between. CDR1 SGHNT and CDR2 YYREEE come from the germline V gene (reference sequence). This sample comprised rectal tissue, obtained at autopsy. The chain joins TRBV5-4 to TRBJ2-7; the D gene is possibly TRBD1 (5 bases). This receptor was obtained from a female patient between 40 and 75 years old with steroid-refractory graft-versus-host disease after an allogeneic stem cell transplant. Some T cells may possibly be graft donor cells. The CDR3 region is CASSLEGVGYEQYF. CDR3 DNA sequence: TGTGCCAGCAGCCTGGAAGGGGTTGGCTACGAGCAGTACTTC.